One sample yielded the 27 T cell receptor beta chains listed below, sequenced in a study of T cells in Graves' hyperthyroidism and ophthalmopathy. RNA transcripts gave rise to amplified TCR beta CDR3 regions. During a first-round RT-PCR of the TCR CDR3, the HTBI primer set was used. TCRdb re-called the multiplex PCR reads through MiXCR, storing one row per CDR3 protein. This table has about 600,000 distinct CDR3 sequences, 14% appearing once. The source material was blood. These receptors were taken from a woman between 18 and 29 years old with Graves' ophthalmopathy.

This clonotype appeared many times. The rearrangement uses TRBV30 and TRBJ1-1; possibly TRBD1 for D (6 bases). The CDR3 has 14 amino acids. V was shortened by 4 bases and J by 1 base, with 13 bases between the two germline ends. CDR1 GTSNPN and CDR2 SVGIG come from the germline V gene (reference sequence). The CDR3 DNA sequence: TGTGCCTGGACAGGGGCGACGGAGAACACTGAAGCTTTCTTT. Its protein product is CAWTGATENTEAFF. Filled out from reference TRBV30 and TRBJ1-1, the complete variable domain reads SQTIHQWPATLVQPVGSPLSLECTVEGTSNPNLYWYRQAAGRGLQLLFYSVGIGQISSEVPQNLSASRPQDRQFILSSKKLLLSDSGFYLCAWTGATENTEAFFGQGTRLTVV.

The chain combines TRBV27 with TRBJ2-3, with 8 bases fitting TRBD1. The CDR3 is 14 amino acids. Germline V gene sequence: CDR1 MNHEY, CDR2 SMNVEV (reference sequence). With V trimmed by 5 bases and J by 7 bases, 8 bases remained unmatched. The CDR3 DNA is TGTGCCAGCAGTATGAAAGGACAGGGAAATACGCAGTATTTT. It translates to CASSMKGQGNTQYF.

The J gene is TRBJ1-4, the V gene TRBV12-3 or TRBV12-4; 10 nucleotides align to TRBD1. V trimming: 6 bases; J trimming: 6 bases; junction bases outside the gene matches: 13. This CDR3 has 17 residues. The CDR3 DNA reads TGTGCCAGCAGCTCCAACCTGGGACAGGGGCGACATGAAAAACTGTTTTTT. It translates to CASSSNLGQGRHEKLFF.

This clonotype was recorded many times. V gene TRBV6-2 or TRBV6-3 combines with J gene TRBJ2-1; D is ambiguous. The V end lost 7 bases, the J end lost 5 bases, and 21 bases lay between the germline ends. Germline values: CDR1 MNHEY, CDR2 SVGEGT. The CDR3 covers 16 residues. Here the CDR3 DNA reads TGTGCCAGCATCTACGCGCCACTCAACGAGAACAATGAGCAGTTCTTC. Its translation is CASIYAPLNENNEQFF.

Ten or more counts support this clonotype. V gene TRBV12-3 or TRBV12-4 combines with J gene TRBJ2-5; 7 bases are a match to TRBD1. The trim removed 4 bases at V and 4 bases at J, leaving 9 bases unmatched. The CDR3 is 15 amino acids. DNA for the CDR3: TGTGCCAGCAGTTCTTTAGGGGGCTCTACAGAGACCCAGTACTTC. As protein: CASSSLGGSTETQYF.

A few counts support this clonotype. Written as DNA, the CDR3 is TGTGCCAGCAGCTTGGGGGGGCATGTCACTGAAGCTTTCTTT. This translates into CASSLGGHVTEAFF. The chain combines TRBV5-6 with TRBJ1-1, with D possibly TRBD1 on 6 matching bases. The CDR3 loop spans 14 amino acids. The V end lost 0 bases, the J end lost 4 bases, and 10 bases lay between the germline ends. In germline, CDR1 is SGHDT, CDR2 YYEEEE.

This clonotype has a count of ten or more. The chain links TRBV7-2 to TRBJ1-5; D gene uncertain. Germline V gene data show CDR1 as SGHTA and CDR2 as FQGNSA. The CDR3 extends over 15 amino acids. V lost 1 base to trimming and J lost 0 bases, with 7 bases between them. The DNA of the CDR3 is TGTGCCAGCAGCTTAGACGTGTATAGCAATCAGCCCCAGCATTTT. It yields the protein CASSLDVYSNQPQHF.

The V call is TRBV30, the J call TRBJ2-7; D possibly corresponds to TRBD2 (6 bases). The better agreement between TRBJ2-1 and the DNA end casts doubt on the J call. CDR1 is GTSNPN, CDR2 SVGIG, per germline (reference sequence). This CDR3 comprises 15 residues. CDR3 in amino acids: CAWSVTSGLAYEQFF. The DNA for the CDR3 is TGTGCCTGGAGTGTCACAAGCGGGCTTGCCTACGAGCAGTTCTTC.

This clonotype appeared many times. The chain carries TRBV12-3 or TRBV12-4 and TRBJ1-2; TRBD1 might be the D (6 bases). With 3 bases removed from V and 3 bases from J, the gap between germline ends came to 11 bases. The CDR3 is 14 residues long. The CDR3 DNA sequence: TGTGCCAGCAGTTTTCAGGGGAGTGACTATGGCTACACCTTC. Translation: CASSFQGSDYGYTF.

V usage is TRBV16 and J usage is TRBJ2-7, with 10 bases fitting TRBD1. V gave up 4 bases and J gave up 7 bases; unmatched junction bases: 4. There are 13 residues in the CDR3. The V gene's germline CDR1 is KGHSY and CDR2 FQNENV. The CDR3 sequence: CASSRTGGREQYF. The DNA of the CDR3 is TGTGCCAGCAGCCGGACAGGGGGAAGGGAGCAGTACTTC.

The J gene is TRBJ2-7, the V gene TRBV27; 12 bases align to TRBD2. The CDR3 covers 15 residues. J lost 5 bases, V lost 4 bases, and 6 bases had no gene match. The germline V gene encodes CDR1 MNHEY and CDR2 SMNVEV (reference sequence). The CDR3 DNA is TGTGCCAGCAGTTCCACCCTAGCGGGAGGGAACGAGCAGTACTTC. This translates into CASSSTLAGGNEQYF.

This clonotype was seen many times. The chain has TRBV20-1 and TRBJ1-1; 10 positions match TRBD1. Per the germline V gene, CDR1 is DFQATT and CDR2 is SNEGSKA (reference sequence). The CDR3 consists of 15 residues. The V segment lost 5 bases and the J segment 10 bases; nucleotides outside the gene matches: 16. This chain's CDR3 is CSASPGQGRIEGAFF. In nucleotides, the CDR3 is TGCAGTGCTTCCCCGGGACAGGGGAGAATTGAGGGAGCTTTCTTT.

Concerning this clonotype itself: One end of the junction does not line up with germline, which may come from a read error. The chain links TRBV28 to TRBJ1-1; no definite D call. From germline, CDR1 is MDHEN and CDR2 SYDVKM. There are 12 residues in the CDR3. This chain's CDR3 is CTSSLGNTEAFF. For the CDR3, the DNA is TGTACCAGCAGTTTAGGAAACACTGAAGCTTTCTTT.

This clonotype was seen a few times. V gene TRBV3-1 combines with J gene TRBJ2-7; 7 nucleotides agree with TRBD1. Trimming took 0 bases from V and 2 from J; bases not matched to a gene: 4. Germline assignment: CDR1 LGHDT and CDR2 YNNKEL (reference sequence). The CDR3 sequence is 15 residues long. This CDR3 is CASSQERQGPYEQYF. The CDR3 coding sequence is TGTGCCAGCAGCCAAGAGCGACAGGGACCCTACGAGCAGTACTTC.

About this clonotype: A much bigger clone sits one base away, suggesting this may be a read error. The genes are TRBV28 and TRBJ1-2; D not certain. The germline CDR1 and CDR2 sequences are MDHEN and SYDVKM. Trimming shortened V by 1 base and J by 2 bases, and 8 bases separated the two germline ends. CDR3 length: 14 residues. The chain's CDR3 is CASSLYGSNYGYTF. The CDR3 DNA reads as TGTGCCAGCAGTTTATACGGCAGCAACTATGGCTACACCTTC.

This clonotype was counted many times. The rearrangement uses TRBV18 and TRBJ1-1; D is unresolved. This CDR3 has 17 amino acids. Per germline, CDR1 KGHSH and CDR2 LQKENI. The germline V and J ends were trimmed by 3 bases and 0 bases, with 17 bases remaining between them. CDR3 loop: CASSPNEKVAMNTEAFF. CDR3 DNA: TGTGCCAGCTCACCCAATGAGAAGGTGGCCATGAACACTGAAGCTTTCTTT.

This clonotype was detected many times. In DNA, the CDR3 is TGTGCCAGCAGCTTAACGTCATCACTTACTGAAGCTTTCTTT. This encodes CASSLTSSLTEAFF. This chain connects TRBV7-9 to TRBJ1-1; D is unclear. This CDR3 comprises 14 residues. Germline V gives CDR1 SEHNR, CDR2 FQNEAQ (reference sequence). Trimming took 2 bases from V and 5 from J, leaving 12 bases between them.

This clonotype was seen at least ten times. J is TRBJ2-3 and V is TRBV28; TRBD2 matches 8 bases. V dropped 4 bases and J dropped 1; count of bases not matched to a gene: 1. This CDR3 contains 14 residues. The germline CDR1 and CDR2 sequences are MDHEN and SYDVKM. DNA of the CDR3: TGTGCCAGCAGTTCTAGCGGGCGCACAGATACGCAGTATTTT. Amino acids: CASSSSGRTDTQYF.

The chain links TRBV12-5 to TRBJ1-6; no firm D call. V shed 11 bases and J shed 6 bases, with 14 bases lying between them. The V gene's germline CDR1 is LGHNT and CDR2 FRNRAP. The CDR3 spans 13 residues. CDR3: CASREGRNSPLHF. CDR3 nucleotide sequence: TGTGCTTCCAGAGAGGGCCGTAATTCACCCCTCCACTTT.

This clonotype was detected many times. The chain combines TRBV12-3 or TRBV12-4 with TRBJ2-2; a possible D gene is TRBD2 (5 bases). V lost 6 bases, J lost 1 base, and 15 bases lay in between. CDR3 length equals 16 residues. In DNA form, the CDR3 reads TGTGCCAGCAGGGGTCGGGGTTTGGTGAACACCGGGGAGCTGTTTTTT. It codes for CASRGRGLVNTGELFF.

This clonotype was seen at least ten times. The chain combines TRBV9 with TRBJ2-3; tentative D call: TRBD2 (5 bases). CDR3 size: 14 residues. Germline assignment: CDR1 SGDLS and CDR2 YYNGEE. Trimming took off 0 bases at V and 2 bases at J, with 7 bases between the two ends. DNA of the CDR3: TGTGCCAGCAGCGTAGGGCTAGCCACAGATACGCAGTATTTT. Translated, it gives CASSVGLATDTQYF. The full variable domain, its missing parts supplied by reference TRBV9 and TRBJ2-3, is DSGVTQTPKHLITATGQRVTLRCSPRSGDLSVYWYQQSLDQGLQFLIQYYNGEERAKGNILERFSAQQFPDLHSELNLSSLELGDSALYFCASSVGLATDTQYFGPGTRLTVL.

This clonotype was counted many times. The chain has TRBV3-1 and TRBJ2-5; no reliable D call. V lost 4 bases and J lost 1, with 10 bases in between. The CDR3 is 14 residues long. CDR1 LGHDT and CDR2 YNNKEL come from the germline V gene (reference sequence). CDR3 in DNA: TGTGCCAGCAGCCTCCTAACCAGCCAAGAGACCCAGTACTTC. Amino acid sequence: CASSLLTSQETQYF.

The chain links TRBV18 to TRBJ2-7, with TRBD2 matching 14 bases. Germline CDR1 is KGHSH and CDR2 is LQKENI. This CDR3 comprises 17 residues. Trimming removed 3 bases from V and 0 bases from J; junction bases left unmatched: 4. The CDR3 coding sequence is TGTGCCAGCTCACCGGGACTAGCGGGAGCCTTCTCCTACGAGCAGTACTTC. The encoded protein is CASSPGLAGAFSYEQYF.

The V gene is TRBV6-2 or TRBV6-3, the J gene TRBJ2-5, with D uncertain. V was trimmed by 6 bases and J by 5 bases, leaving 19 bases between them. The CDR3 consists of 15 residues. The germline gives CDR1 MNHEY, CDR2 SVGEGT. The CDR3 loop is CASRAPGQVGETQYF. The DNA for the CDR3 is TGTGCCAGCAGGGCCCCGGGTCAGGTCGGGGAGACCCAGTACTTC.

The CDR3 spells CASSLDVSSSYEQYF. DNA of the CDR3: TGTGCCAGCAGCTTAGACGTTTCGAGCTCCTACGAGCAGTACTTC. V is TRBV7-2 and J is TRBJ2-7, with D uncertain. This CDR3 is 15 amino acids long. Trimming took 1 base from V and 0 from J, leaving 10 bases between them. The V gene's germline CDR1 is SGHTA and CDR2 FQGNSA.

CDR3 nucleotides: TGTGCCAGTAGTGCTACAAGACTTCAGCCCCAGCATTTT. Translation: CASSATRLQPQHF. V and J are TRBV19 and TRBJ1-5; D is undetermined. The CDR3 runs 13 residues. Looked up from germline, CDR1 is LNHDA and CDR2 is SQIVND (reference sequence). The V gene lost 5 bases and the J gene lost 6 bases, with 11 bases spanning the gap.

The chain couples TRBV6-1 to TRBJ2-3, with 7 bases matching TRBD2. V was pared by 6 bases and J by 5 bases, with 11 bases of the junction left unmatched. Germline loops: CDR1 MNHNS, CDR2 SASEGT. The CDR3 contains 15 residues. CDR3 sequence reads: CASSPGRIAGDTQYF. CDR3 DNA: TGTGCCAGCAGCCCCGGTAGAATAGCGGGAGATACGCAGTATTTT.